A selection of T cell receptor beta chains follows, all from one sample in a study of T cells expressing NK-cell markers. TCRdb re-called the 5' RACE reads and gives one entry per CDR3 protein, without DNA. The sample table includes about 260,000 distinct CDR3 sequences. Input material: blood T cells: a sorted CD56 or NKG2C T cell subset, CD4+ or CD8+ T cells, or bulk PBMC T cells (not recorded which). The receptors stem from a woman aged 18 to 75 in good health. The CDR3 runs from the conserved cysteine through the conserved F or W. Each record gives: V gene, J gene, CDR3 protein.

V gene: TRBV6-1
J gene: TRBJ1-5
CDR3 protein: CASSADRRRNQPQHF

V gene: TRBV27
J gene: TRBJ1-5
CDR3 protein: CASSRAGPNQPQHF

V gene: TRBV4-3
J gene: TRBJ2-5
CDR3 protein: CASSQAVQETQYF

V gene: TRBV12-3/TRBV12-4
J gene: TRBJ1-5
CDR3 protein: CASSRDSNQPQHF

V gene: TRBV29-1
J gene: TRBJ2-7
CDR3 protein: CSVQTSGAAYEQYF

V gene: TRBV21-1
J gene: TRBJ1-1
CDR3 protein: CASRPQGNTEAFF

V gene: TRBV29-1
J gene: TRBJ1-1
CDR3 protein: CSVDLGGENTEAFF

V gene: TRBV6-1
J gene: TRBJ2-3
CDR3 protein: CASSPWERTDTQYF

V gene: TRBV29-1
J gene: TRBJ2-1
CDR3 protein: CSVDRGPYNEQFF

V gene: TRBV29-1
J gene: TRBJ2-7
CDR3 protein: CSVGTGSYEQYF

V gene: TRBV10-2
J gene: TRBJ2-5
CDR3 protein: CASSESWGHQYF

V gene: TRBV7-2
J gene: TRBJ2-7
CDR3 protein: CASIPYAGAGEQYF

V gene: TRBV5-6
J gene: TRBJ1-2
CDR3 protein: CASSQGFHGYTF

V gene: TRBV6-6
J gene: TRBJ2-4
CDR3 protein: CASGQGRIQYF

V gene: TRBV5-1
J gene: TRBJ2-1
CDR3 protein: CASSSQAVEQFF

V gene: TRBV11-3
J gene: TRBJ2-2
CDR3 protein: CASSLGLLNTGELFF

V gene: TRBV2
J gene: TRBJ2-3
CDR3 protein: CAGQSWELDTQYF

V gene: TRBV7-9
J gene: TRBJ1-1
CDR3 protein: CASSFGDRLWEAFF

V gene: TRBV12-3/TRBV12-4
J gene: TRBJ2-3
CDR3 protein: CASSFRLAGGGGTDTQYF

V gene: TRBV4-1
J gene: TRBJ2-1
CDR3 protein: CASSQVVTGGWGEQFF

V gene: TRBV5-1
J gene: TRBJ2-3
CDR3 protein: CASSIQGPIDTQYF

V gene: TRBV18
J gene: TRBJ2-1
CDR3 protein: CASSPPTALGVNEQFF

V gene: TRBV6-1
J gene: TRBJ2-7
CDR3 protein: CASKWNAGGAYEQYF

V gene: TRBV12-3/TRBV12-4
J gene: TRBJ2-1
CDR3 protein: CASSPGRGGSYNEQFF

V gene: TRBV3-1
J gene: TRBJ1-2
CDR3 protein: CASSYRYGYTF

V gene: TRBV5-5
J gene: TRBJ2-3
CDR3 protein: CASSLLAGPSTDTQYF

V gene: TRBV7-2
J gene: TRBJ1-2
CDR3 protein: CASSLDAGRLGGYTF

V gene: TRBV5-6
J gene: TRBJ2-7
CDR3 protein: CASRETGNSYEQYF

V gene: TRBV15
J gene: TRBJ2-5
CDR3 protein: CATSRYPQETQYF